The sequence of this TCR beta chain was determined in a study of blood T cells in healthy people across ages. General study results and limits: Naive CD4+ cell counts and diversity both ran higher in long-lived than in aged donors. Diversity estimates drawn from one million T cells were deemed underestimates.

The CDR3 length is 11 residues. Germline assignment: CDR1 DFQATT and CDR2 SNEGSKA (reference sequence). Trimming removed 8 bases at V and 6 bases at J, with 10 bases between. For the second PCR, which ran for about 7 to 11 cycles, a sample-barcoded 5' primer and a J-beta primer mix were used. MiXCR was run by TCRdb on the 5' RACE reads, yielding one entry per CDR3 protein. The sample records about 830,000 distinct CDR3 sequences, around two thirds being singletons. Comments on this clonotype: No antigen is known for it.

Sequenced sample: blood. The source is a man between 25 and 39 years old in good health. This chain links TRBV20-1 with TRBJ2-2, with a weak D call TRBD2 (7 bases). The CDR3 bases are TGCAGTTGCGGGGGCCCCGGGGAGCTGTTTTTT. This codes for CSCGGPGELFF.